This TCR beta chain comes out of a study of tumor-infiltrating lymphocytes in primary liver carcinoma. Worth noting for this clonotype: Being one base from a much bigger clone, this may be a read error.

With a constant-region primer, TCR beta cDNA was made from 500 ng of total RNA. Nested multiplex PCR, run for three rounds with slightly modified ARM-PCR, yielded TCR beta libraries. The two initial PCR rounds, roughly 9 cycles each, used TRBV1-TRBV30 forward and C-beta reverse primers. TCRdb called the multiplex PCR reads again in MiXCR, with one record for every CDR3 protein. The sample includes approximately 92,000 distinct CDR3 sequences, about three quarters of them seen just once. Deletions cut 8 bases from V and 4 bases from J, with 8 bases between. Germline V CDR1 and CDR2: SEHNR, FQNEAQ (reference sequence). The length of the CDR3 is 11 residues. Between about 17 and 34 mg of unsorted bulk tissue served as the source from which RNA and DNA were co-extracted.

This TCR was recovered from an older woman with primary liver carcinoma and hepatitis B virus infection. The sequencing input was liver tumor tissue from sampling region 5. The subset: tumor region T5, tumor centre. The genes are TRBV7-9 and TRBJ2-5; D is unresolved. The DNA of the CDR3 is TGTGCCAGCGGCATGACAGAGACCCAGTACTTC. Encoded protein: CASGMTETQYF.